This is a list of T cell receptor beta chains from one sample in a study of tumor-infiltrating lymphocytes in localized non-small cell lung cancer. This table comes from immunoSEQ multiplex PCR, and its TCRdb copy is limited to in-frame clones, with some not included. The sample lists 9,500 to 15,000 clones, approximately 70% occurring once. The sample taken for sequencing was uninvolved lung tissue not adjacent to the tumor. The source is a human donor with non-small cell lung cancer. CDR3s include the opening cysteine and the closing phenylalanine or tryptophan.

TRBJ2-3 | TRBV5-1 | CASSGTGTDTQYF
TRBJ2-1 | TRBV13 | CASSARLGSGGRRVSYNEQFF
TRBJ2-7 | TRBV2 | CASSESWRSYEQYF
TRBJ1-3 | TRBV19 | CASSASRGGTGNTIYF
TRBJ2-2 | TRBV6-1 | CASTGRAIPGELFF
TRBJ2-1 | TRBV27 | CASSPSLAGNNEQFF
TRBJ2-7 | TRBV6-5 | CASSYRTGADEQYF
TRBJ2-2 | TRBV4-3 | CASSRTRQRFSPGELFF
TRBJ2-7 | TRBV10-3 | CAITPDSSYEQYF
TRBJ1-5 | TRBV28 | CASSIVSNQPQHF
TRBJ1-2 | TRBV10-1 | CAMGPREEDSLSNYGYTF
TRBJ2-3 | TRBV10-3 | CAISGQRGGADTQYF
TRBJ2-2 | TRBV30 | CARGGPTGELFF
TRBJ2-1 | TRBV28 | CASSLPPGLAGAILRSYNEQFF
TRBJ1-5 | TRBV28 | CASSLPGQSSNQPQHF
TRBJ1-5 | TRBV6-4 | CASRLDSLRNQPQHF
TRBJ2-7 | TRBV27 | CASRQRALPSEQYF
TRBJ1-2 | TRBV5-1 | CASSLGSYGYTF
TRBJ2-1 | TRBV28 | CASSFSWRELWGEQFF
TRBJ2-2 | TRBV6-4 | CASSPQGNTGELFF
TRBJ1-4 | TRBV6-6 | CASSSSRPGKLFF
TRBJ2-6 | TRBV5-1 | CASSLAGFSGSLGANVLTF
TRBJ2-5 | TRBV28 | CASSSGEVVETQYF
TRBJ2-5 | TRBV6-6 | CASTWTRQETQYF
TRBJ1-2 | TRBV5-4 | CASSPGTGRLYSYGYTF
TRBJ2-5 | TRBV28 | CASSLRPGRKGGAQYF
TRBJ1-1 | TRBV7-2 | CASSFGGGTEAFF
TRBJ2-2 | TRBV7-2 | CASSLAVLAGNTGELFF
TRBJ2-1 | TRBV28 | CASISLQPGRGLEQFF
TRBJ2-1 | TRBV4-3 | CASSRTDSLGEQFF
TRBJ2-4 | TRBV28 | CASSTRIGAGDIQYF
TRBJ1-5 | TRBV27 | CASSGRGGALSNQPQHF
TRBJ2-3 | TRBV28 | CASKGGLSTDTQYF
TRBJ2-5 | TRBV19 | CATRTSGNVQETQYF
TRBJ2-1 | TRBV29-1 | CSGFHLQQFF
TRBJ2-1 | TRBV6-1 | CASGGTSGGTEQFF
TRBJ2-2 | TRBV19 | CATSDTNTGELFF
TRBJ2-2 | TRBV18 | CASSPTGPQLNTGELFF
TRBJ1-1 | TRBV7-9 | CASSLARATMNTEAFF
TRBJ2-3 | TRBV6-6 | CASSDRGSTDTQYF
TRBJ1-2 | TRBV11-2 | CASSLGGNGYTF
TRBJ2-1 | TRBV5-6 | CASSLSPAAGGPWGEQFF
TRBJ1-2 | TRBV19 | CASSIDPVLAGYGYTF
TRBJ2-3 | TRBV19 | CASSIMSGATDTQYF
TRBJ2-7 | TRBV10-3 | CATLQGSNYEQYF
TRBJ2-1 | TRBV29-1 | CSVQSGAYNEQFF
TRBJ1-1 | TRBV6-1 | CASSEDRGDTEAFF
TRBJ1-1 | TRBV5-1 | CASSRGGNTEAFF
TRBJ2-5 | TRBV6-5 | CATGTGGETQYF
TRBJ1-1 | TRBV18 | CASSSITGGTEAFF
TRBJ2-3 | TRBV5-1 | CASSLLGYQGADTQYF
TRBJ2-7 | TRBV13 | CASSRTGTYEQYF
TRBJ1-3 | TRBV10-3 | CAAHKSIVADTIYF
TRBJ2-4 | TRBV9 | CASSVSLAGVRGAKNIQYF
TRBJ1-1 | TRBV5-1 | CASSLTGQGPTANTEAFF
TRBJ2-7 | TRBV5-1 | CASSLVRGYEQYF
TRBJ1-6 | TRBV27 | CASRINSYNSPLHF
TRBJ2-7 | TRBV27 | CASRKRYEQYF
TRBJ1-6 | TRBV5-1 | CASSFGTGLSNSPLHF